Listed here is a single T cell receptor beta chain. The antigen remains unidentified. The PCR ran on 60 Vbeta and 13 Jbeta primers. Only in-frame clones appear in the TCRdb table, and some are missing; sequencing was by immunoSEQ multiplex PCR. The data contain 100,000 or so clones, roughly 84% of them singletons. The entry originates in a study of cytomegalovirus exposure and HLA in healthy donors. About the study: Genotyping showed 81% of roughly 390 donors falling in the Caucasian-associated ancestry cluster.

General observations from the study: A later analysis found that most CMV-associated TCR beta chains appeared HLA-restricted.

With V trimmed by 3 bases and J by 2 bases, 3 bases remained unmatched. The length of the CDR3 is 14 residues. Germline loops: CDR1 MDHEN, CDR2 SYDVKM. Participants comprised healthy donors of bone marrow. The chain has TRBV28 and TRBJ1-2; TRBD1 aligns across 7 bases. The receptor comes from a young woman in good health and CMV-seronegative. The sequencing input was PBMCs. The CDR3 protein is CASSLNRGNYGYTF. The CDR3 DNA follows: TGTGCCAGCAGTTTGAACAGGGGAAACTATGGCTACACCTTC.